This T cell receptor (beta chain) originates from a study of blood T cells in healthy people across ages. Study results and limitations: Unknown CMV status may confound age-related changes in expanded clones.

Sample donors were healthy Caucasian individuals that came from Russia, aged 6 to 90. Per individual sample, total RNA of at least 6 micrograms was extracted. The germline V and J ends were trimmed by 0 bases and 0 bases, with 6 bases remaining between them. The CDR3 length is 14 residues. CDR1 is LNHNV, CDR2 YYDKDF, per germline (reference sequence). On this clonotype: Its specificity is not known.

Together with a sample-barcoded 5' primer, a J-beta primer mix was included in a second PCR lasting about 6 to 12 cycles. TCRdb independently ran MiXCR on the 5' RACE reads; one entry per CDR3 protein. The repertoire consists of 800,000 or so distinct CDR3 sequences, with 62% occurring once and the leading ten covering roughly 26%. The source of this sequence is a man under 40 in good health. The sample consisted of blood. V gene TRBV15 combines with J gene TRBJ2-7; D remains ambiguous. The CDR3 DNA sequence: TGTGCCACCAGCAGAGATCCGAGCTCCTACGAGCAGTACTTC. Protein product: CATSRDPSSYEQYF.